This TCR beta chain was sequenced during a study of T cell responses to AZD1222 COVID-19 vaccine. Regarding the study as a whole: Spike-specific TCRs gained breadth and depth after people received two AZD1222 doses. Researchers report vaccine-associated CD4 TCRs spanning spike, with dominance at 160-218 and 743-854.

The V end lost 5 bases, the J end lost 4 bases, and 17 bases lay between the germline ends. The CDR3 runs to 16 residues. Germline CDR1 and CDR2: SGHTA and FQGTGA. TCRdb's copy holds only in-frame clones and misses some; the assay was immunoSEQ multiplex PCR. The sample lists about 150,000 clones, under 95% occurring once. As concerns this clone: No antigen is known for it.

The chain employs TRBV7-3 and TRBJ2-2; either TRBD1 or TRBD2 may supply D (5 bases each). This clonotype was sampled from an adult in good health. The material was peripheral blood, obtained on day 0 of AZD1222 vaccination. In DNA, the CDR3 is TGTGCCAGCAGCCCCGGGACCCCGTTGGGCACCGGGGAGCTGTTTTTT. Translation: CASSPGTPLGTGELFF. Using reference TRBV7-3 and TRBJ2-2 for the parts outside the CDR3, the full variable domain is GAGVSQTPSNKVTEKGKYVELRCDPISGHTALYWYRQSLGQGPEFLIYFQGTGAADDSGLPNDRFFAVRPEGSVSTLKIQRTERGDSAVYLCASSPGTPLGTGELFFGEGSRLTVL.